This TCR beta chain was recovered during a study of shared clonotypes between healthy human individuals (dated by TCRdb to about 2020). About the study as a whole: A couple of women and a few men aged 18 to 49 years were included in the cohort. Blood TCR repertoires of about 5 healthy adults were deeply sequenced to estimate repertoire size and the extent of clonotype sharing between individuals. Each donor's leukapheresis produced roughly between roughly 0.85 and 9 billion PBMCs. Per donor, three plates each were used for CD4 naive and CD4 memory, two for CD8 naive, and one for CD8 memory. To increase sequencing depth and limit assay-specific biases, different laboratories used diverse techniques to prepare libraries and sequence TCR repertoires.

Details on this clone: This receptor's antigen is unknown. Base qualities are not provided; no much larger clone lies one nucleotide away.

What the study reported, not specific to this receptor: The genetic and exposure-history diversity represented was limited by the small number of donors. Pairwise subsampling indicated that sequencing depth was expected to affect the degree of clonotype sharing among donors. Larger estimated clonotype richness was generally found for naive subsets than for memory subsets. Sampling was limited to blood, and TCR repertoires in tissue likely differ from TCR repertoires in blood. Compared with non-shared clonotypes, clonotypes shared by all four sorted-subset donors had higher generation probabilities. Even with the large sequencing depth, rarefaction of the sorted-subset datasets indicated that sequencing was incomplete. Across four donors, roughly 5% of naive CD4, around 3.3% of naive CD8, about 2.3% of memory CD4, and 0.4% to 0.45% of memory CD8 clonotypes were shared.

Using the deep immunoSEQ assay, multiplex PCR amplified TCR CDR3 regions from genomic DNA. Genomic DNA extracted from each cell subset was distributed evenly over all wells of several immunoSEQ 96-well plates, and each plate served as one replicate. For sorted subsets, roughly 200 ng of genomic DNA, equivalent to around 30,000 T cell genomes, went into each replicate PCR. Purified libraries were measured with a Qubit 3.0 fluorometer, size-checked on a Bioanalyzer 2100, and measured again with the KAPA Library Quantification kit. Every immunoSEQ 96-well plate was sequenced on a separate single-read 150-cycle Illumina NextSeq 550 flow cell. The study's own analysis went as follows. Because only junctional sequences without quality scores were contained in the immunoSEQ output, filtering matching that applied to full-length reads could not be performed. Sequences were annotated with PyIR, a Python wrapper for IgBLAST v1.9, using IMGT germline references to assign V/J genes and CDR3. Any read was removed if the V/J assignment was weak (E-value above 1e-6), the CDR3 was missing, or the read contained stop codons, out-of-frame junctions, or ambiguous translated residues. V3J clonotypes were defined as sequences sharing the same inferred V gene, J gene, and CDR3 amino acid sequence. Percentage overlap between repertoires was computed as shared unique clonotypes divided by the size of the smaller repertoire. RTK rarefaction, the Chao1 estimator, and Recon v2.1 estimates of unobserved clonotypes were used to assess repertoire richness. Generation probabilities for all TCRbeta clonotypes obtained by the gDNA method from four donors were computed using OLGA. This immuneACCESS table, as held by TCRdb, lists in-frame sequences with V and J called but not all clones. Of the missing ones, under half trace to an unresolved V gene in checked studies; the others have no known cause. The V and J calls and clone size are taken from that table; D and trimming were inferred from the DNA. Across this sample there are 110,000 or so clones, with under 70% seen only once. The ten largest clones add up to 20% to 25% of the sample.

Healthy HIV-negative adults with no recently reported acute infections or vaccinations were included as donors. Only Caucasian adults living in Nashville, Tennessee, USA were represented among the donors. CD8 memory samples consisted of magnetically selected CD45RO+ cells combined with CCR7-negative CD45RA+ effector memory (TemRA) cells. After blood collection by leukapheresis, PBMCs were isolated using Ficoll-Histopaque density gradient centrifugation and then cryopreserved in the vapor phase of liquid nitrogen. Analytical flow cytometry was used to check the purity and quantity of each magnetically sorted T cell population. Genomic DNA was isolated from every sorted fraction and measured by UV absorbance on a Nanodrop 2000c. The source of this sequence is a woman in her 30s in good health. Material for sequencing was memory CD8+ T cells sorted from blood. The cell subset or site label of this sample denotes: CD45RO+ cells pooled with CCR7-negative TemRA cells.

Here is the DNA: TGTGCCAGCAGCCAAGAGGACGGCTCCTCTGGAAACACCATATATTTT. It is translated as CASSQEDGSSGNTIYF. The chain joins TRBV14 to TRBJ1-3; the D gene remains uncertain. Trimming takes 0 bases from V and 0 bases from J, and the germline ends sit 9 bases apart. The CDR3, cysteine through phenylalanine, is 16 amino acids long. The DNA shown is the 48-base CDR3, in frame from base 1. Per the germline V gene, SGHDN is the CDR1 and FVKESK is the CDR2.